This passage covers 8 T cell receptor beta chains from one sample sequenced in a study of spatial heterogeneity in lung cancer. TCRdb re-called the 5' RACE reads with MiXCR, one entry per CDR3 protein. The sample records just over 70,000 distinct CDR3 sequences, 8% to 9.5% being singletons. Time point reported: blood at routine non-recurrence follow-up after resection. The source was PBMCs, collected at follow-up. These receptors came from a female donor with early-stage non-small cell lung cancer.

The chain combines TRBV10-3 with TRBJ2-3; 7 positions agree with TRBD1. This CDR3 is built from 15 residues. Germline loops: CDR1 ENHRY, CDR2 SYGVKD. V gave up 1 base and J gave up 5 bases; unmatched junction bases: 6. The CDR3 DNA sequence: TGTGCCATCAGTGAGTTTAGACAGGGAGTAGATACGCAGTATTTT. It specifies CAISEFRQGVDTQYF.

The chain uses TRBV7-9 and TRBJ1-2; D may be TRBD1 (5 bases). The CDR3 covers 13 residues. Per the germline V gene, CDR1 is SEHNR and CDR2 is FQNEAQ (reference sequence). V shed 5 bases and J shed 6 bases, with 13 bases lying between them. The CDR3 bases are TGTGCCAGCAGCGTTGTTTTGACAGATGGCTACACCTTC. Translated, it gives CASSVVLTDGYTF.

This clonotype was detected ten times or more. The rearrangement joins TRBV25-1 to TRBJ2-1; D is possibly TRBD1 (6 bases). CDR1 is MGHDK and CDR2 is SYGVNS in the germline V gene. The length of the CDR3 is 12 residues. V gave up 3 bases and J gave up 7 bases, with 7 bases separating them. The CDR3 region has the DNA TGTGCCAGCAGTGACAGGGGTAATGAGCAGTTCTTC. It translates to CASSDRGNEQFF.

The sample holds many counts of this clonotype. J is TRBJ2-1 and V is TRBV12-3 or TRBV12-4; 8 nucleotides align to TRBD1. The V segment lost 6 bases and the J segment 7 bases; nucleotides outside the gene matches: 8. The CDR3 runs to 14 residues. CDR3 amino acids: CASSSQGASNEQFF. The CDR3 nucleotides read TGTGCCAGCAGCTCCCAGGGGGCCTCTAATGAGCAGTTCTTC.

This clonotype appeared many times. CDR3 residues: CASSSRLAGAGYNEQFF. DNA for the CDR3: TGTGCCAGCAGCTCAAGACTAGCGGGAGCTGGTTACAATGAGCAGTTCTTC. The rearrangement links TRBV7-9 to TRBJ2-1, with TRBD2 matching over 12 bases. Germline V gene lookup returns CDR1 SEHNR and CDR2 FQNEAQ (reference sequence). Trimming at V came to 4 bases and at J to 4 bases, leaving 8 bases not matched to a gene. The CDR3 loop spans 17 amino acids.

This clonotype was detected many times. V and J are TRBV7-2 and TRBJ2-1, with TRBD1 identical over 7 bases. The CDR3 runs to 15 residues. The V segment lost 5 bases and the J segment 2 bases; nucleotides outside the gene matches: 6. Germline values: CDR1 SGHTA, CDR2 FQGNSA. The CDR3 DNA is TGTGCCAGCAGCCGCCCGACAGGGCCCTACAATGAGCAGTTCTTC. It translates to CASSRPTGPYNEQFF.

Many counts were recorded for this clonotype. The V gene is TRBV28, the J gene TRBJ2-7; D is possibly TRBD1 or TRBD2 (5 bases each). Germline lookup yields CDR1 MDHEN and CDR2 SYDVKM. Trimming removed 9 bases from V and 4 bases from J, with 19 bases in between. This CDR3 spans 14 amino acids. CDR3 amino acids: CASMRGFEKYEQYF. The CDR3 DNA follows: TGTGCCAGTATGAGGGGCTTCGAGAAATACGAGCAGTACTTC. The complete variable domain, with remaining parts taken from reference TRBV28 and TRBJ2-7, reads DVKVTQSSRYLVKRTGEKVFLECVQDMDHENMFWYRQDPGLGLRLIYFSYDVKMKEKGDIPEGYSVSREKKERFSLILESASTNQTSMYLCASMRGFEKYEQYFGPGTRLTVT.

This clonotype was seen ten or more times. J is TRBJ1-2 and V is TRBV28, with 8 bases aligning to TRBD1. Germline-derived CDR1 and CDR2 are MDHEN and SYDVKM. The CDR3 spans 12 residues. V shed 5 bases and J 8 bases; nucleotides not matched to a gene: 4. CDR3 in amino acids: CASSPTGGGYTF. As DNA, the CDR3 is TGTGCCAGCAGTCCCACAGGGGGGGGCTACACCTTC.